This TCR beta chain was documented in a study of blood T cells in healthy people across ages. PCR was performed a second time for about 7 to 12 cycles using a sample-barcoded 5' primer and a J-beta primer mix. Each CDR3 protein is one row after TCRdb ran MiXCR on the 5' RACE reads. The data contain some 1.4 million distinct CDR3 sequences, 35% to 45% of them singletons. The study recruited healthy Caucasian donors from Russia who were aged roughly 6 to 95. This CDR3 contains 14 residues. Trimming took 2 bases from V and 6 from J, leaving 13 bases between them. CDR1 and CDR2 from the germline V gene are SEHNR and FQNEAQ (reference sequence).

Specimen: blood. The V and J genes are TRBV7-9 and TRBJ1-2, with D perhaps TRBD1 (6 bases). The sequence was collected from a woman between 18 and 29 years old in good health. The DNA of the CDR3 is TGTGCCAGCAGCTTATCAGACAGGATGAATGGCTACACCTTC. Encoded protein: CASSLSDRMNGYTF.